This is a list of T cell receptor beta chains from one sample in a study of blood T cells in healthy people across ages. TCRdb recomputed calls from the 5' RACE reads with MiXCR, one row per CDR3 protein. The top ten hold under 15% of the sample, which has 650,000 to 1,000,000 distinct CDR3 sequences, around 36% seen once. Sequencing input: blood. All receptors come from a man aged 18 to 35 in good health. Both conserved end residues are part of each CDR3. The order of the fields is D gene, V gene, J gene, clone size, CDR3 protein, CDR3 DNA. A D gene is named only where the DNA matches it firmly. Size values are once, few and many counts, or a class for expanded clones, and some rows have none.

d_call: .
v_call: TRBV7-2
j_call: TRBJ2-5
clone_size: .
cdr3_aa: CASSLAPTGVDEQYF
cdr3_nt: TGTGCCAGCAGCTTAGCGCCGACCGGAGTGGATGAGCAGTACTTT

d_call: .
v_call: TRBV4-3
j_call: TRBJ2-3
clone_size: many
cdr3_aa: CASSQVEVERSVTDTQYF
cdr3_nt: TGCGCCAGCAGCCAAGTTGAGGTTGAGAGGTCCGTTACAGATACGCAGTATTTT

d_call: TRBD1
v_call: TRBV20-1
j_call: TRBJ2-5
clone_size: .
cdr3_aa: CSARGTETRQGYSQETQYF
cdr3_nt: TGCAGTGCTAGAGGGACCGAAACACGACAGGGATATTCCCAAGAGACCCAGTACTTC

d_call: .
v_call: TRBV28
j_call: TRBJ2-1
clone_size: few
cdr3_aa: CASSITGTLPYNEQFF
cdr3_nt: TGTGCCAGCAGTATAACCGGGACTCTCCCCTACAATGAGCAGTTCTTC

d_call: TRBD1
v_call: TRBV29-1
j_call: TRBJ2-1
clone_size: few
cdr3_aa: CSVEDPGGQGATGNEQFF
cdr3_nt: TGCAGCGTTGAAGATCCCGGAGGACAGGGGGCCACGGGTAATGAGCAGTTCTTC

d_call: .
v_call: TRBV7-2
j_call: TRBJ2-3
clone_size: .
cdr3_aa: CASSLTHRDTQYF
cdr3_nt: TGTGCCAGCAGCTTAACTCACCGAGATACGCAGTATTTT

d_call: .
v_call: TRBV19
j_call: TRBJ1-2
clone_size: .
cdr3_aa: CASRSEGRQYGYTF
cdr3_nt: TGTGCCAGTAGATCCGAAGGACGCCAATATGGCTACACCTTC

d_call: .
v_call: TRBV12-3/TRBV12-4
j_call: TRBJ2-7
clone_size: few
cdr3_aa: CASRSGTGDYEQYF
cdr3_nt: TGTGCCAGCAGGTCCGGGACGGGGGACTACGAGCAGTACTTC

d_call: .
v_call: TRBV7-9
j_call: TRBJ2-3
clone_size: .
cdr3_aa: CASSPPMSADTQYF
cdr3_nt: TGTGCCAGCAGCCCCCCAATGTCAGCAGATACGCAGTATTTT

d_call: .
v_call: TRBV12-3/TRBV12-4
j_call: TRBJ2-1
clone_size: .
cdr3_aa: CASRLILDLSCNEQFF
cdr3_nt: TGTGCCAGCAGATTAATCCTAGACCTCTCCTGCAATGAGCAGTTCTTC

d_call: TRBD2
v_call: TRBV20-1
j_call: TRBJ2-1
clone_size: many
cdr3_aa: CSATSGGYNEQFF
cdr3_nt: TGCAGCGCGACTAGCGGGGGTTACAATGAGCAGTTCTTC

d_call: .
v_call: TRBV6-5
j_call: TRBJ2-3
clone_size: .
cdr3_aa: CASSYRKEDTQYF
cdr3_nt: TGTGCCAGCAGTTACCGGAAGGAAGATACGCAGTATTTT

d_call: .
v_call: TRBV3-1
j_call: TRBJ1-2
clone_size: .
cdr3_aa: CASSHAPSQHGYTF
cdr3_nt: TGTGCCAGCAGCCACGCACCGAGCCAACATGGCTACACCTTC

d_call: .
v_call: TRBV12-3/TRBV12-4
j_call: TRBJ2-7
clone_size: many
cdr3_aa: CASTPGGHLLYEQYF
cdr3_nt: TGTGCCAGCACCCCCGGGGGACATCTCCTCTACGAGCAGTACTTC

d_call: TRBD2
v_call: TRBV5-1
j_call: TRBJ2-5
clone_size: .
cdr3_aa: CASSLSTSDERYF
cdr3_nt: TGCGCCAGCAGCTTATCGACTAGCGACGAGCGGTACTTC

d_call: TRBD1
v_call: TRBV12-3/TRBV12-4
j_call: TRBJ1-5
clone_size: many
cdr3_aa: CASSLTGVGQPQHF
cdr3_nt: TGTGCCAGCAGTCTGACAGGGGTGGGTCAGCCCCAGCATTTT

d_call: .
v_call: TRBV25-1
j_call: TRBJ2-3
clone_size: .
cdr3_aa: CASSDLGFEGRTQYF
cdr3_nt: TGTGCCAGCAGTGACCTGGGGTTTGAGGGGAGGACGCAGTATTTT

d_call: .
v_call: TRBV5-1
j_call: TRBJ2-3
clone_size: .
cdr3_aa: CASTTGNRVNTDTQYF
cdr3_nt: TGCGCCAGCACCACAGGCAACAGGGTAAACACAGATACGCAGTATTTT

d_call: TRBD1
v_call: TRBV20-1
j_call: TRBJ1-2
clone_size: few
cdr3_aa: CSATGQGRYTF
cdr3_nt: TGCAGTGCTACCGGACAGGGGCGCTACACCTTC

d_call: .
v_call: TRBV29-1
j_call: TRBJ2-1
clone_size: many
cdr3_aa: CSVGVRAMGSEQFF
cdr3_nt: TGCAGCGTTGGGGTCAGGGCAATGGGAAGTGAGCAGTTCTTC

d_call: .
v_call: TRBV4-3
j_call: TRBJ1-2
clone_size: .
cdr3_aa: CASSQDKLQASAERPPYGYTF
cdr3_nt: TGCGCCAGCAGCCAAGATAAGTTACAGGCCTCGGCGGAGAGACCTCCTTATGGCTACACCTTC

d_call: .
v_call: TRBV10-3
j_call: TRBJ2-6
clone_size: .
cdr3_aa: CAIRRDLSGANVLTF
cdr3_nt: TGTGCCATCAGGAGGGACCTATCTGGGGCCAACGTCCTGACTTTC

d_call: TRBD2
v_call: TRBV4-2
j_call: TRBJ2-3
clone_size: few
cdr3_aa: CASSPRDYPTNTDTQYF
cdr3_nt: TGTGCCAGCAGCCCTCGGGACTACCCTACCAACACAGATACGCAGTATTTT

d_call: .
v_call: TRBV6-5
j_call: TRBJ2-3
clone_size: many
cdr3_aa: CASSYELATDTQYF
cdr3_nt: TGTGCCAGCAGTTACGAGTTAGCCACAGATACGCAGTATTTT

d_call: TRBD1
v_call: TRBV28
j_call: TRBJ2-5
clone_size: .
cdr3_aa: CASSFVGQDETQYF
cdr3_nt: TGTGCCAGCAGTTTTGTCGGACAGGATGAGACCCAGTACTTC

d_call: TRBD2
v_call: TRBV27
j_call: TRBJ2-5
clone_size: .
cdr3_aa: CASSLGTSGSRAQETQYF
cdr3_nt: TGTGCCAGCAGTTTGGGGACTAGCGGGAGTAGGGCCCAAGAGACCCAGTACTTC

d_call: TRBD2
v_call: TRBV20-1
j_call: TRBJ2-1
clone_size: few
cdr3_aa: CSASSTSKPYNEQFF
cdr3_nt: TGCAGTGCTAGTTCGACTAGCAAACCTTACAATGAGCAGTTCTTC

d_call: .
v_call: TRBV20-1
j_call: TRBJ1-1
clone_size: few
cdr3_aa: CSASPALGAMNTEAFF
cdr3_nt: TGCAGTGCTAGTCCGGCCCTTGGGGCCATGAACACTGAAGCTTTCTTT

d_call: TRBD1
v_call: TRBV7-9
j_call: TRBJ1-2
clone_size: .
cdr3_aa: CANSLKGTGERDYGYTF
cdr3_nt: TGTGCCAACAGCTTAAAAGGGACAGGGGAAAGGGACTATGGCTACACCTTC

d_call: TRBD1
v_call: TRBV27
j_call: TRBJ2-1
clone_size: few
cdr3_aa: CASNPFQGDYNEQFF
cdr3_nt: TGTGCCAGCAACCCGTTCCAGGGGGACTACAATGAGCAGTTCTTC

d_call: .
v_call: TRBV7-3
j_call: TRBJ2-6
clone_size: many
cdr3_aa: CASSSSSGANVLTF
cdr3_nt: TGTGCCAGCAGCAGTAGCTCTGGGGCCAACGTCCTGACTTTC

d_call: TRBD2
v_call: TRBV12-3/TRBV12-4
j_call: TRBJ2-3
clone_size: few
cdr3_aa: CASRTGGADTQYF
cdr3_nt: TGTGCCAGCCGAACCGGGGGGGCAGATACGCAGTATTTT

d_call: .
v_call: TRBV20-1
j_call: TRBJ2-5
clone_size: few
cdr3_aa: CSARDGENLQETQYF
cdr3_nt: TGCAGTGCTAGAGACGGGGAGAATTTACAAGAGACCCAGTACTTC

d_call: .
v_call: TRBV4-2
j_call: TRBJ2-7
clone_size: .
cdr3_aa: CASSHGLRDLSYEQYF
cdr3_nt: TGTGCCAGCAGCCACGGATTGCGGGACCTCTCCTACGAGCAGTACTTC

d_call: .
v_call: TRBV5-5
j_call: TRBJ1-2
clone_size: .
cdr3_aa: CAGSLYGGHDGYTF
cdr3_nt: TGTGCCGGCAGCTTGTATGGGGGGCATGATGGCTACACCTTC

d_call: TRBD1
v_call: TRBV6-5
j_call: TRBJ2-3
clone_size: .
cdr3_aa: CASSYQTGGTDTQYF
cdr3_nt: TGTGCCAGCAGTTACCAGACAGGGGGTACAGATACGCAGTATTTT

d_call: TRBD1
v_call: TRBV18
j_call: TRBJ2-3
clone_size: .
cdr3_aa: CASSAWTGGGDTQYF
cdr3_nt: TGTGCCAGCTCAGCGTGGACAGGGGGCGGCGATACGCAGTATTTT

d_call: .
v_call: TRBV6-6
j_call: TRBJ2-5
clone_size: .
cdr3_aa: CASSEGEPKQETQYF
cdr3_nt: TGTGCCAGCAGTGAGGGGGAACCTAAACAGGAGACCCAGTACTTC

d_call: .
v_call: TRBV4-1
j_call: TRBJ2-1
clone_size: .
cdr3_aa: CASSQVYLNEQFF
cdr3_nt: TGCGCCAGCAGCCAAGTCTACCTGAATGAGCAGTTCTTC

d_call: TRBD2
v_call: TRBV5-1
j_call: TRBJ2-3
clone_size: few
cdr3_aa: CASSPEGLAVTSTDTQYF
cdr3_nt: TGCGCCAGCAGCCCGGAGGGACTAGCGGTTACTAGCACAGATACGCAGTATTTT

d_call: TRBD1
v_call: TRBV6-1
j_call: TRBJ2-1
clone_size: few
cdr3_aa: CASSELGQGGDEQFF
cdr3_nt: TGTGCCAGCAGTGAACTAGGACAGGGTGGAGATGAGCAGTTCTTC

d_call: TRBD1
v_call: TRBV4-1
j_call: TRBJ1-1
clone_size: few
cdr3_aa: CASSHLPGQGILTEAFF
cdr3_nt: TGCGCCAGCAGCCATTTACCGGGACAGGGGATACTCACTGAAGCTTTCTTT

d_call: .
v_call: TRBV24-1
j_call: TRBJ2-6
clone_size: .
cdr3_aa: CATSDPGLSGTNVLTF
cdr3_nt: TGTGCCACCAGTGATCCGGGACTCTCTGGGACCAACGTCCTGACTTTC

d_call: .
v_call: TRBV7-2
j_call: TRBJ2-5
clone_size: many
cdr3_aa: CASSLGTSARGPQYF
cdr3_nt: TGTGCCAGCAGCTTAGGGACCAGCGCCCGCGGACCCCAGTACTTC

d_call: .
v_call: TRBV3-1
j_call: TRBJ1-2
clone_size: .
cdr3_aa: CASSPRSLKGRGYTF
cdr3_nt: TGTGCCAGCAGTCCTCGGAGTTTAAAGGGCCGCGGCTACACCTTC

d_call: TRBD1
v_call: TRBV6-1
j_call: TRBJ2-7
clone_size: few
cdr3_aa: CASSDGFGTGSYEQYF
cdr3_nt: TGTGCCAGCAGTGACGGATTCGGGACAGGTTCCTACGAGCAGTACTTC

d_call: .
v_call: TRBV4-3
j_call: TRBJ1-5
clone_size: few
cdr3_aa: CASSQENRGNQPQHF
cdr3_nt: TGCGCCAGCAGCCAAGAAAACAGGGGCAATCAGCCCCAGCATTTT

d_call: .
v_call: TRBV20-1
j_call: TRBJ2-5
clone_size: many
cdr3_aa: CSARDARGETQYF
cdr3_nt: TGCAGTGCTAGAGACGCTAGGGGTGAGACCCAGTACTTC